This TCR beta chain came from a study of radiation and T cells in renal cell carcinoma. Study overall: Nephrectomy followed 15 Gy stereotactic body radiation by 4 weeks. Study-level points and caveats: From baseline, blood top tumor clonotypes peaked at 2 weeks post-radiation.

This CDR3 is 15 amino acids long. The V end was cut by 1 base, the J end by 2 bases, with 11 bases between. Germline V CDR1 and CDR2: MGHRA, YSYEKL. Sequencing was performed with immunoSEQ multiplex PCR; in TCRdb, only in-frame clones are kept and a portion is missing. This table holds about 65,000 clones, around 80% found once. Points on this clone: No antigen is known for it.

Time point described: blood 2 weeks post-SBRT. Regarding treatment: 15 Gy SBRT to primary tumor, nephrectomy 4 weeks later. The chain carries TRBV4-1 and TRBJ2-5; maybe TRBD2 (5 bases). This specimen consisted of blood, obtained from a patient whose treatment included radiotherapy and nephrectomy. This receptor was identified in a man in his sixties with renal cell carcinoma. The CDR3 nucleotides are TGCGCCAGCAGCCAAGCGGGAACAGTTCAAGAGACCCAGTACTTC. It specifies CASSQAGTVQETQYF.